One sample yielded the 21 T cell receptor beta chains listed below, sequenced in a study of blood T cell repertoires in COVID-19. Some clones are missing from TCRdb's copy, which holds only in-frame ones; the method was immunoSEQ multiplex PCR. Among more than 45,000 clones listed, about nine tenths were seen once. The sequencing input was peripheral blood. The receptors were gathered from a man aged 65 to 79 with acute or convalescent COVID-19.

The chain is built from TRBV5-4 and TRBJ1-2, with D perhaps matching TRBD1 (5 bases). V shed 4 bases and J shed 4 bases, with 14 bases lying between them. The CDR3 is 14 residues long. The germline CDR1 and CDR2 sequences are SGHNT and YYREEE (reference sequence). The CDR3 bases are TGTGCCAGCAGCCGTGAGCGGGGGGGCTATGGCTACACCTTC. Translated, it gives CASSRERGGYGYTF.

The chain carries TRBV5-1 and TRBJ1-1; D gene unclear. The CDR3 consists of 15 residues. Germline CDR1 and CDR2: SGHRS and YFSETQ. The V end lost 0 bases, the J end lost 1 base, and 10 bases lay between the germline ends. The chain's CDR3 is CASSLDGGENTEAFF. As DNA, the CDR3 is TGCGCCAGCAGCTTGGACGGTGGAGAGAACACTGAAGCTTTCTTT.

The V gene is TRBV19, the J gene TRBJ1-4; D not resolved. The CDR3 length is 13 residues. V lost 6 bases and J 7 bases, leaving 12 bases between the germline ends. Germline V CDR1 and CDR2: LNHDA, SQIVND (reference sequence). CDR3 in amino acids: CASSLSTGEKLFF. The CDR3 DNA is TGTGCCAGTAGCCTAAGCACTGGTGAAAAACTGTTTTTT.

The chain uses TRBV6-6 and TRBJ2-7; a possible D gene is TRBD1 (5 bases). Germline lookup yields CDR1 MNHNY and CDR2 SVGAGI (reference sequence). The V and J ends lost 5 bases and 2 bases respectively, with 13 bases between them. The CDR3 length is 14 residues. CDR3 amino acids: CASSTQGTAYEQYF. CDR3 coding DNA: TGTGCCAGCAGTACCCAGGGAACAGCCTACGAGCAGTACTTC.

The genes are TRBV7-2 and TRBJ1-4, with D possibly TRBD1 on 6 matching bases. Between the trimmed V and J ends, which lost 6 bases and 0 bases, there was a span of 11 bases. This CDR3 is built from 15 residues. Germline CDR1 reads SGHTA; CDR2 reads FQGNSA. The DNA for the CDR3 is TGTGCCAGCAGTTCACAGGGCGCAACTAATGAAAAACTGTTTTTT. This translates into CASSSQGATNEKLFF.

As regards this clone: The sample carries other DNA sequences with the same CDR3. The gene calls are TRBV20-1 and TRBJ1-2, with unresolved D. Trimming cost V 5 bases and J 0 bases, with 4 bases left between them. This CDR3 region has 11 residues. Germline V gives CDR1 DFQATT, CDR2 SNEGSKA (reference sequence). CDR3 bases: TGCAGTGCTTTAGCTAACTATGGCTACACCTTC. This sequence encodes CSALANYGYTF.

This chain joins TRBV29-1 and TRBJ2-1, with a weak D call TRBD1 (8 bases). The CDR3 totals 14 residues. Per germline, CDR1 SQVTM and CDR2 ANQGSEA. The V and J ends lost 5 bases and 7 bases respectively, with 18 bases between them. The CDR3 DNA reads TGCAGCGTTTCCCACCTACAGGGGGGGAATGAGCAGTTCTTC. It is translated as CSVSHLQGGNEQFF.

The V and J genes are TRBV2 and TRBJ1-6; 7 nucleotides align to TRBD1. Germline values: CDR1 SNHLY, CDR2 FYNNEI. J lost 5 bases, V lost 5 bases, and 6 bases had no gene match. The CDR3 contains 15 residues. This chain's CDR3 is CASSKRGQNNSPLHF. As DNA, the CDR3 is TGTGCCAGCAGTAAACGGGGACAGAATAATTCACCCCTCCACTTT. The full variable domain, completed using reference TRBV2 and TRBJ1-6, is EPEVTQTPSHQVTQMGQEVILRCVPISNHLYFYWYRQILGQKVEFLVSFYNNEISEKSEIFDDQFSVERPDGSNFTLKIRSTKLEDSAMYFCASSKRGQNNSPLHFGNGTRLTVT.

The V call is TRBV30, the J call TRBJ2-1; D unclear. The CDR3 spans 14 residues. Between the trimmed V and J ends, which lost 0 bases and 5 bases, there was a span of 11 bases. Germline V gives CDR1 GTSNPN, CDR2 SVGIG (reference sequence). DNA for the CDR3: TGTGCCTGGAGTGTAACTACCTTTAACAATGAGCAGTTCTTC. Its protein product is CAWSVTTFNNEQFF.

The chain has TRBV13 and TRBJ2-7, with 8 bases identical to TRBD1. V trimming: 3 bases; J trimming: 2 bases; junction bases outside the gene matches: 6. This CDR3 has 15 amino acids. Germline V gene sequence: CDR1 PRHDT, CDR2 FYEKMQ (reference sequence). The CDR3 DNA is TGTGCCAGCAGCTTCCCCCGACAGGGGACCTACGAGCAGTACTTC. Its protein is CASSFPRQGTYEQYF.

The chain links TRBV7-9 to TRBJ2-6; no clear D gene. Trimming took off 4 bases at V and 0 bases at J, with 4 bases between the two ends. Germline lookup yields CDR1 SEHNR and CDR2 FQNEAQ (reference sequence). The CDR3 has 14 amino acids. The CDR3: CASSSFSGANVLTF. In DNA, the CDR3 is TGTGCCAGCAGCTCCTTCTCTGGGGCCAACGTCCTGACTTTC.

The CDR3 loop reads CASSLVLGTSGNSYEQYF. In DNA, the CDR3 is TGCGCCAGCAGCTTGGTGCTCGGGACTAGCGGGAACTCCTACGAGCAGTACTTC. V usage is TRBV5-1 and J usage is TRBJ2-7; 13 bases line up with TRBD2. Losses at the gene ends were 0 bases for V and 0 bases for J; bases not matched to a gene: 6. In germline, CDR1 is SGHRS, CDR2 YFSETQ. The CDR3 consists of 18 residues.

The chain uses TRBV4-1 and TRBJ2-2; 8 bases align to TRBD1. V lost 1 base, J lost 4 bases, and 2 bases stayed unmatched. The CDR3 has 15 amino acids. Germline V gene data show CDR1 as MGHRA and CDR2 as YSYEKL. CDR3 sequence: CASSQGQGTTGELFF. The CDR3 DNA follows: TGCGCCAGCAGCCAAGGACAGGGGACCACCGGGGAGCTGTTTTTT.

The V call is TRBV19, the J call TRBJ1-4, with 7 bases identical to TRBD1. V was clipped by 5 bases and J by 3 bases; unmatched bases: 3. This CDR3 has 14 residues. Germline V CDR1 and CDR2: LNHDA, SQIVND (reference sequence). CDR3 residues: CASSWTGANEKLFF. In DNA, the CDR3 is TGTGCCAGTAGTTGGACAGGTGCTAATGAAAAACTGTTTTTT.

This chain joins TRBV18 and TRBJ2-6; 9 bases fit TRBD2. This CDR3 is 17 amino acids long. The trim removed 5 bases at V and 0 bases at J, leaving 5 bases unmatched. CDR1 and CDR2 from the germline V gene are KGHSH and LQKENI. The CDR3 DNA reads TGTGCCAGCTCATCGACTAGCGGCCCCTCTGGGGCCAACGTCCTGACTTTC. This translates into CASSSTSGPSGANVLTF.

The rearrangement links TRBV13 to TRBJ2-3, with 10 bases lining up with TRBD1. There are 16 residues in the CDR3. J gave up 4 bases and V 0 bases, and 4 bases lay outside the gene matches. Germline values: CDR1 PRHDT, CDR2 FYEKMQ (reference sequence). The DNA of the CDR3 is TGTGCCAGCAGCTTAGGACCGGGACAGGGGCCAGATACGCAGTATTTT. Translation gives CASSLGPGQGPDTQYF.

This chain links TRBV21-1 with TRBJ2-7; TRBD1, the table's D call, was not compared with the DNA. TRBV21-1 is listed as a pseudogene. The CDR3 contains 17 residues. CDR3 nucleotide sequence: TGTGCCAGCAGCTCCCCTTCGGGGAAGGGGGTCCCTTACGAGCAGTACTTC. This codes for CASSSPSGKGVPYEQYF.

The genes are TRBV12-3 or TRBV12-4 and TRBJ2-3; unclear D gene. The CDR3 runs to 13 residues. V was cut by 5 bases and J by 4 bases, with 10 bases left in between. Written as DNA, the CDR3 is TGTGCCAGCAGTCTGCGCACTCCAGATACGCAGTATTTT. This codes for CASSLRTPDTQYF.

The DNA for the CDR3 is TGTGCCAGCAGAAAGGATACAGCTACTAACTATGGCTACACCTTC. Residues: CASRKDTATNYGYTF. This chain links TRBV6-5 with TRBJ1-2, with D unclear. In germline, CDR1 is MNHEY, CDR2 SVGAGI. This CDR3 is built from 15 residues. The V and J ends lost 6 bases and 0 bases respectively, with 14 bases between them.

For this clone: This same CDR3 is encoded by further DNA sequences in the sample. The rearrangement joins TRBV6-2 or TRBV6-3 to TRBJ1-2; D is uncertain. Between the trimmed V and J ends, which lost 2 bases and 3 bases, there was a span of 7 bases. Per germline, CDR1 MNHEY and CDR2 SVGEGT. The CDR3 has 13 residues. The CDR3 is CASSYGRDYGYTF. DNA of the CDR3: TGTGCCAGCAGTTACGGGAGGGACTATGGCTACACCTTC.

This chain uses TRBV19 with TRBJ1-1; 8 positions agree with TRBD1. Germline V gene sequence: CDR1 LNHDA, CDR2 SQIVND (reference sequence). After removal of 3 bases from V and 7 bases from J, the junction contained 10 bases not matched to a gene. The CDR3 has 15 amino acids. The CDR3 loop is CASSIQPGTGREAFF. The CDR3 region has the DNA TGTGCCAGTAGTATCCAGCCCGGGACAGGTCGTGAAGCTTTCTTT.